This T cell receptor beta chain was documented in a study of breast tumors, draining lymph nodes, adjacent tissues. Study-level findings and limits: Data only fit, rather than demonstrated, lymph node origin of most tumor T cells. Luminal-like breast cancer showed significantly greater tumor-nontumor repertoire similarity than basal-like breast cancer did.

As to this clonotype: The antigen is unknown.

Germline V lookup: CDR1 MDHEN, CDR2 SYDVKM. With 4 bases clipped from V and 2 bases from J, the junction kept 7 bases outside the gene matches. This CDR3 spans 15 amino acids. Samples came from axillary lymph nodes draining the breast cancer. Each CDR3 protein is one row after TCRdb ran MiXCR on the multiplex PCR reads. Altogether 150,000 to 200,000 distinct CDR3 sequences are present, 25% to 40% being singletons, with the ten largest covering around 4%. This receptor was identified in a female donor with breast cancer. Some clones in this sample may be carry-over from other donors' samples. The rearrangement uses TRBV28 and TRBJ2-7; 8 positions agree with TRBD2. Source material: axillary lymph node tissue. The CDR3 here is CASSSAGTRPYEQYF. The CDR3 bases are TGTGCCAGCAGTTCGGCCGGGACTAGACCCTACGAGCAGTACTTC.